The 11 T cell receptor beta chains listed next were all sequenced from one sample in a study of shared clonotypes between healthy human individuals. The protocol was immunoSEQ multiplex PCR, while the TCRdb copy is restricted to in-frame clones and leaves out a portion. The top ten hold around 0.15% of the sample, which has approximately 2.5 million clones, about 92% seen once. Material: naive CD4+ T cells sorted from blood. Described subset: CD45RA+ positively selected. These receptor sequences come from a man between 18 and 29 years old in good health.

The CDR3 region is CASSYGTGVWDEQFF. In nucleotides, the CDR3 is TGTGCCAGCAGTTACGGGACTGGGGTATGGGATGAGCAGTTCTTC. The V gene is TRBV6-5, the J gene TRBJ2-1; TRBD2 might be the D (6 bases). The CDR3 sequence is 15 residues long. Germline CDR1 reads MNHEY; CDR2 reads SVGAGI. V lost 2 bases and J 8 bases, leaving 16 bases between the germline ends.

The chain carries TRBV28 and TRBJ2-7, with 7 bases that match TRBD2. Trimming took 3 bases from V and 2 from J; bases not matched to a gene: 4. CDR1 is MDHEN, CDR2 SYDVKM, per germline. The CDR3 has 14 residues. The CDR3 region has the DNA TGTGCCAGCAGTTTTGGTGGGGGGGCCTACGAGCAGTACTTC. Translating gives CASSFGGGAYEQYF.

This chain links TRBV12-5 with TRBJ2-1; TRBD2 agrees at 14 bases. Germline values: CDR1 LGHNT, CDR2 FRNRAP. J gave up 1 base and V 6 bases, and 2 bases lay outside the gene matches. There are 16 residues in the CDR3. The CDR3 is CASGGLAGGSYNEQFF. CDR3 bases: TGTGCTAGTGGCGGACTAGCGGGGGGTTCCTACAATGAGCAGTTCTTC. The full variable domain, with the rest looked up from reference TRBV12-5 and TRBJ2-1, is DARVTQTPRHKVTEMGQEVTMRCQPILGHNTVFWYRQTMMQGLELLAYFRNRAPLDDSGMPKDRFSAEMPDATLATLKIQPSEPRDSAVYFCASGGLAGGSYNEQFFGPGTRLTVL.

The chain employs TRBV30 and TRBJ2-3; the D gene is possibly TRBD2 (6 bases). Germline V CDR1 and CDR2: GTSNPN, SVGIG (reference sequence). With 1 base removed from V and 2 bases from J, the gap between germline ends came to 10 bases. The length of the CDR3 is 14 residues. CDR3 loop: CAWSAEGFTDTQYF. The CDR3 DNA follows: TGTGCCTGGAGTGCGGAGGGATTCACAGATACGCAGTATTTT.

The chain links TRBV5-4 to TRBJ2-3; 10 bases align to TRBD2. The CDR3 loop spans 15 amino acids. Losses at the gene ends were 4 bases for V and 6 bases for J; bases not matched to a gene: 8. Germline CDR1 and CDR2: SGHNT and YYREEE (reference sequence). The CDR3 here is CASSRQLAGSDTQYF. CDR3 nucleotide sequence: TGTGCCAGCAGCCGACAACTAGCGGGGTCGGATACGCAGTATTTT.

The chain has TRBV7-6 and TRBJ2-2; TRBD2 aligns across 8 bases. CDR1 is SGHVS and CDR2 is FNYEAQ in the germline V gene. CDR3 length: 16 amino acids. Trimming at V came to 2 bases and at J to 1 base, leaving 3 bases not matched to a gene. CDR3 region: CASSLLSGVNTGELFF. The CDR3 bases are TGTGCCAGCAGCTTACTTAGCGGGGTGAACACCGGGGAGCTGTTTTTT.

This clone was observed once. This rearrangement joins TRBV19 to TRBJ2-7; D is tentatively TRBD1 or TRBD2 (6 bases each). There are 14 residues in the CDR3. Germline CDR1 and CDR2: LNHDA and SQIVND (reference sequence). V gave up 4 bases and J gave up 3 bases, with 13 bases separating them. The CDR3 loop reads CASSNGGRGYEQYF. The CDR3 DNA follows: TGTGCCAGTAGTAACGGGGGCCGAGGCTACGAGCAGTACTTC.

This sequence joins TRBV5-1 and TRBJ2-7, with TRBD1 matching 8 bases. V shed 4 bases, J shed 3 bases, and the junction held 3 bases outside the gene matches. The CDR3 consists of 13 residues. Germline values: CDR1 SGHRS, CDR2 YFSETQ. The CDR3 DNA reads TGCGCCAGCAGCCATGACAGGGGCTACGAGCAGTACTTC. Translating gives CASSHDRGYEQYF.

About this clone itself: Additional DNA sequences in this sample encode the identical CDR3. The V gene is TRBV5-1, the J gene TRBJ1-2; 11 bases are shared with TRBD1. Trimming at V came to 0 bases and at J to 8 bases, leaving 3 bases not matched to a gene. The CDR3 has 14 residues. Looked up from germline, CDR1 is SGHRS and CDR2 is YFSETQ. This chain's CDR3 is CASSLAGQGEGYTF. As DNA, the CDR3 is TGCGCCAGCAGCTTGGCGGGACAGGGGGAGGGCTACACCTTC.

The chain combines TRBV30 with TRBJ1-2; tentatively, D is TRBD1 (5 bases). Looked up from germline, CDR1 is GTSNPN and CDR2 is SVGIG (reference sequence). Trimming took 3 bases from V and 8 from J, leaving 13 bases between them. The CDR3 contains 12 residues. The CDR3 nucleotides are TGTGCCTGGAGCGTTCCAGGGTTGGGCTACACCTTC. Translated: CAWSVPGLGYTF. Using reference TRBV30 and TRBJ1-2 for the parts outside the CDR3, the full variable domain is SQTIHQWPATLVQPVGSPLSLECTVEGTSNPNLYWYRQAAGRGLQLLFYSVGIGQISSEVPQNLSASRPQDRQFILSSKKLLLSDSGFYLCAWSVPGLGYTFGSGTRLTVV.

The rearrangement uses TRBV7-6 and TRBJ2-5; possible D gene TRBD1, 6 bases. V was trimmed by 0 bases and J by 4 bases, leaving 12 bases between them. The CDR3 runs 15 residues. Germline V gene sequence: CDR1 SGHVS, CDR2 FNYEAQ. CDR3 protein: CASSLAGGLGETQYF. In DNA, the CDR3 is TGTGCCAGCAGCTTAGCTGGGGGCCTGGGAGAGACCCAGTACTTC.